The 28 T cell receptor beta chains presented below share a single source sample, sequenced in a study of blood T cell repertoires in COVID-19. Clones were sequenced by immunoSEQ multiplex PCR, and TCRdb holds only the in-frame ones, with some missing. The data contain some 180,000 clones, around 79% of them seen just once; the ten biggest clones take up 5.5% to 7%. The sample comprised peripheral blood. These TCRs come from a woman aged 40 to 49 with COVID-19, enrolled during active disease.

CDR3 region: CASSPGQGGVYGYTF. DNA of the CDR3: TGTGCCAGCTCACCAGGACAGGGAGGGGTGTATGGCTACACCTTC. The V call is TRBV18, the J call TRBJ1-2, with 8 nucleotides matching TRBD1. CDR3 length equals 15 residues. Trimming at V came to 2 bases and at J to 5 bases, leaving 7 bases not matched to a gene. The V gene's germline CDR1 is KGHSH and CDR2 LQKENI. The full variable domain, its missing parts supplied by reference TRBV18 and TRBJ1-2, is NAGVMQNPRHLVRRRGQEARLRCSPMKGHSHVYWYRQLPEEGLKFMVYLQKENIIDESGMPKERFSAEFPKEGPSILRIQQVVRGDSAAYFCASSPGQGGVYGYTFGSGTRLTVV.

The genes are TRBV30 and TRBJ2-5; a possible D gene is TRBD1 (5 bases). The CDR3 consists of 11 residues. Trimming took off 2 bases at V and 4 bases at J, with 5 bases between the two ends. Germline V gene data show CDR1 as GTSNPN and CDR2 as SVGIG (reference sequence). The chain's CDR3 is CAWSRGETQYF. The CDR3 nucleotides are TGTGCCTGGAGTAGGGGAGAGACCCAGTACTTC. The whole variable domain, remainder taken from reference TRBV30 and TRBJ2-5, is SQTIHQWPATLVQPVGSPLSLECTVEGTSNPNLYWYRQAAGRGLQLLFYSVGIGQISSEVPQNLSASRPQDRQFILSSKKLLLSDSGFYLCAWSRGETQYFGPGTRLLVL.

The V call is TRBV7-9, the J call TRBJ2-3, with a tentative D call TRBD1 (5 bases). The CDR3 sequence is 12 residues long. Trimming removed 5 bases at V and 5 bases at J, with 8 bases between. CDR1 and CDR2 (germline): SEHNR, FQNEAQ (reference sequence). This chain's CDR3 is CASSPQGDTQYF. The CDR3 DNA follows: TGTGCCAGCAGCCCCCAGGGAGATACGCAGTATTTT.

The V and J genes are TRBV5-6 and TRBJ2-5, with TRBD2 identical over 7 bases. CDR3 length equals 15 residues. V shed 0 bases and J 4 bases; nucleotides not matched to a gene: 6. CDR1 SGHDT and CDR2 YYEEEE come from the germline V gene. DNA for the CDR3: TGTGCCAGCAGCTTGGTCGGACTAGGAGGAGAGACCCAGTACTTC. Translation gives CASSLVGLGGETQYF.

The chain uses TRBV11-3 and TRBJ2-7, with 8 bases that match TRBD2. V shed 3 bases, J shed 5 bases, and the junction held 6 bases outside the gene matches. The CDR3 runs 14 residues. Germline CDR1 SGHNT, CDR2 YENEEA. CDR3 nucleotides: TGTGCCAGCAGCTTGCGAGCGGGGGTTGACGAGCAGTACTTC. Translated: CASSLRAGVDEQYF.

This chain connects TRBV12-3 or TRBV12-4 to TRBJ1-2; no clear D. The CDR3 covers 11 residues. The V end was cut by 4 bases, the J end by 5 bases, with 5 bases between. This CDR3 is CASSSMYGYTF. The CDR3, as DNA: TGTGCCAGCAGTTCTATGTATGGCTACACCTTC.

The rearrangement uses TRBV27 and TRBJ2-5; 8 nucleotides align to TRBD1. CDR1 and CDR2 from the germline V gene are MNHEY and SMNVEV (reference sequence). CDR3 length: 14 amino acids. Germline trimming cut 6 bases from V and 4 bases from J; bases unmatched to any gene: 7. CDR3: CASRSGQGGETQYF. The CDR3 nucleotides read TGTGCCAGCAGATCTGGACAGGGAGGAGAGACCCAGTACTTC.

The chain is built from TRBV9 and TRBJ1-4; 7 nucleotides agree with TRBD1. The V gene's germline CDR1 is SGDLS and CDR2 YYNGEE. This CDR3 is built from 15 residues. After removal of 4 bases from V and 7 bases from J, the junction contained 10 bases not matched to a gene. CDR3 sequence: CASSPWTGQGEKLFF. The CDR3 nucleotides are TGTGCCAGCAGCCCTTGGACAGGCCAGGGTGAAAAACTGTTTTTT.

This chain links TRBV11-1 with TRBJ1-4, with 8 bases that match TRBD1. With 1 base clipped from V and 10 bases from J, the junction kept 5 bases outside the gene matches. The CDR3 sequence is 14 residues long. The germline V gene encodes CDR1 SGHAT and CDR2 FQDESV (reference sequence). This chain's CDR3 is CASSLEGQAGKLFF. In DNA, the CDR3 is TGTGCCAGCAGCTTAGAGGGACAGGCCGGAAAACTGTTTTTT.

The CDR3 spells CASSQERVGEQYF. The CDR3 coding sequence is TGTGCCAGCAGCCAAGAGCGGGTGGGCGAGCAGTACTTC. The chain joins TRBV4-2 to TRBJ2-7, with D possibly TRBD2 on 5 matching bases. Germline values: CDR1 LGHNA, CDR2 YNFKEQ. The CDR3 loop spans 13 amino acids. The V end lost 0 bases, the J end lost 6 bases, and 9 bases lay between the germline ends.

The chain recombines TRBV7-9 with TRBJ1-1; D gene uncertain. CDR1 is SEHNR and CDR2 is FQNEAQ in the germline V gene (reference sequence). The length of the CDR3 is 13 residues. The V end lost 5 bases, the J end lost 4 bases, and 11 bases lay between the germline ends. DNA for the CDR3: TGTGCCAGCAGCCCTTCCCAAGCCACTGAAGCTTTCTTT. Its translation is CASSPSQATEAFF.

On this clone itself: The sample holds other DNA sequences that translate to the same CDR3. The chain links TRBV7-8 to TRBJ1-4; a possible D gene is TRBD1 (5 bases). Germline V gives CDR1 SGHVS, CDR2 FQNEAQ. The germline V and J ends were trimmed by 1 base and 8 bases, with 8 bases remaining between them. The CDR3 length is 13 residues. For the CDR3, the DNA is TGTGCCAGCAGCTTAGGGGGGAGGGAAAAACTGTTTTTT. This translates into CASSLGGREKLFF.

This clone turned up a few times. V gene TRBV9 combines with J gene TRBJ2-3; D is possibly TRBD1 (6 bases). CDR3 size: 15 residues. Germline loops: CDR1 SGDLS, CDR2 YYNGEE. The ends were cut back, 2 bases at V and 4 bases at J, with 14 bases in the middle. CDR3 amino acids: CASSVNQGYSDTQYF. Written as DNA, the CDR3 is TGTGCCAGCAGCGTTAATCAGGGGTATTCAGATACGCAGTATTTT.

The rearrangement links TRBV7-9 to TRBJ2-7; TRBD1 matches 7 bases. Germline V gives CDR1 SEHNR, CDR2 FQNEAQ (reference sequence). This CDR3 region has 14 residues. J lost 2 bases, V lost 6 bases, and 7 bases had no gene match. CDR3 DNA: TGTGCCAGCAGTCGTGGGACAGTCCCCTACGAGCAGTACTTC. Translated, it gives CASSRGTVPYEQYF.

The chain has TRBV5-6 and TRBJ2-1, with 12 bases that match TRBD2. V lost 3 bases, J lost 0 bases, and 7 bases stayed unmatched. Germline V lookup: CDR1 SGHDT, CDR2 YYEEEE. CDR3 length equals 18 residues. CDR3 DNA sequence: TGTGCCAGCAGCTCTCAGACTAGCGGGGGACCCTCCTACAATGAGCAGTTCTTC. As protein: CASSSQTSGGPSYNEQFF.

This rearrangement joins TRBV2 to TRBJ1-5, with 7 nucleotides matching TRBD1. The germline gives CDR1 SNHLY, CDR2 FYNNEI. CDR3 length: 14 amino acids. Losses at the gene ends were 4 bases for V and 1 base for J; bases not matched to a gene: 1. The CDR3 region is CASSGGGSNQPQHF. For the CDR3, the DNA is TGTGCCAGCAGTGGAGGGGGCAGCAATCAGCCCCAGCATTTT.

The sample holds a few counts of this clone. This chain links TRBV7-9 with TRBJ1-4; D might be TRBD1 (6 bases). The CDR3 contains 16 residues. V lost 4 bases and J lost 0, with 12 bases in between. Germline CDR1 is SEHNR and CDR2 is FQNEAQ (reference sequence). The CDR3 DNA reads TGTGCCAGCAGCTCACCGAAGGGGGCAACTAATGAAAAACTGTTTTTT. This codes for CASSSPKGATNEKLFF.

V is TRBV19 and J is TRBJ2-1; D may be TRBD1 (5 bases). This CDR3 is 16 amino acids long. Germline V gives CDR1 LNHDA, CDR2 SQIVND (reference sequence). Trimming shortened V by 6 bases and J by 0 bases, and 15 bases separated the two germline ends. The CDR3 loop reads CASRSPIGASYNEQFF. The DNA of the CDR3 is TGTGCCAGTAGATCCCCAATAGGGGCCTCCTACAATGAGCAGTTCTTC.

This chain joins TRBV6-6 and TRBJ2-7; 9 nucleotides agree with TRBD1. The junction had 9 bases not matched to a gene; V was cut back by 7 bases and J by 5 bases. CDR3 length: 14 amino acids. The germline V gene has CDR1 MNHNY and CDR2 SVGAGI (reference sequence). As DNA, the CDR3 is TGTGCCAGCAACCCCCAGGGACAGGGTGACGAGCAGTACTTC. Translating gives CASNPQGQGDEQYF.

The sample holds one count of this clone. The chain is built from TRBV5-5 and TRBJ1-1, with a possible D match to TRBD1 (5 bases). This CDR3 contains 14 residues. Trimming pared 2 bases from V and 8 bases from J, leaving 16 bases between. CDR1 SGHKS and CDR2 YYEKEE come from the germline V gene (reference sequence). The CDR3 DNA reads TGTGCCAGCAGCTTCGGAGGGGTGAGCTTGGAAGCTTTCTTT. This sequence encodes CASSFGGVSLEAFF.

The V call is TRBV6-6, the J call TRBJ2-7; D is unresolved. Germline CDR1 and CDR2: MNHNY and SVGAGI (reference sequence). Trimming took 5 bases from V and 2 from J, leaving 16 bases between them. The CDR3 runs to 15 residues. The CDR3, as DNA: TGTGCCAGCAGTCCCGGTCCCTACCCACCCTACGAGCAGTACTTC. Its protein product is CASSPGPYPPYEQYF.

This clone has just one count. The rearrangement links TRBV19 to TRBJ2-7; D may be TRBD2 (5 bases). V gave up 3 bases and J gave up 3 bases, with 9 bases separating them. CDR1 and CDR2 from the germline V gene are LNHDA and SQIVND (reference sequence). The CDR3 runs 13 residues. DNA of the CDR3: TGTGCCAGTAGTATGGCGAGGGACTACGAGCAGTACTTC. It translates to CASSMARDYEQYF.

The CDR3 reads CASSDVTDTQYF. CDR3 bases: TGCGCCAGCAGTGACGTAACAGATACGCAGTATTTT. The chain recombines TRBV10-2 with TRBJ2-3; D unresolved. The V end was cut by 3 bases, the J end by 3 bases, with 4 bases between. The CDR3 length is 12 residues. Germline V gene sequence: CDR1 WSHSY, CDR2 SAAADI.

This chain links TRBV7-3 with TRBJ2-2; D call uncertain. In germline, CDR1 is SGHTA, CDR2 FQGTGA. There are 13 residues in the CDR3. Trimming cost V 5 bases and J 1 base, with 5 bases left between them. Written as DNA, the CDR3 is TGTGCCAGCAGCGTTCAGAACACCGGGGAGCTGTTTTTT. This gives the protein CASSVQNTGELFF. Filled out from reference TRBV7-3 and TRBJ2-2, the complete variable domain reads GAGVSQTPSNKVTEKGKYVELRCDPISGHTALYWYRQSLGQGPEFLIYFQGTGAADDSGLPNDRFFAVRPEGSVSTLKIQRTERGDSAVYLCASSVQNTGELFFGEGSRLTVL.

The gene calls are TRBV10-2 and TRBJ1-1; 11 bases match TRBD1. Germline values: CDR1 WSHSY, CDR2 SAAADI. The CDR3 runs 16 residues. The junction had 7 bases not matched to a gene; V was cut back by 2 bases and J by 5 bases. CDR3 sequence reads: CASSEGDRGIRTEAFF. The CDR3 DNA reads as TGCGCCAGCAGTGAGGGGGACAGGGGGATTAGGACTGAAGCTTTCTTT.

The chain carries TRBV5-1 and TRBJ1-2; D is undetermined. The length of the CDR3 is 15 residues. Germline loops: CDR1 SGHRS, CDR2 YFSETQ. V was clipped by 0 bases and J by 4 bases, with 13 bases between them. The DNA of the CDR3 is TGCGCCAGCAGCTTGGAGGTGGCGCGGGGCTATGGCTACACCTTC. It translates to CASSLEVARGYGYTF.

The CDR3 is CASSLGQGGREQFF. The DNA for the CDR3 is TGTGCCAGCAGCTTAGGGCAGGGCGGCCGAGAGCAGTTCTTC. This chain joins TRBV11-3 and TRBJ2-1, with TRBD1 as a possible D gene (5 bases). CDR3 size: 14 residues. V lost 1 base, J lost 10 bases, and 14 bases lay in between. Germline V CDR1 and CDR2: SGHNT, YENEEA.

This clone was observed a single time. The CDR3, as DNA: TGCGCCAGCAAAAGTAACAGTCGCGCCGGGGAGCTGTTTTTT. Its protein product is CASKSNSRAGELFF. The J gene is TRBJ2-2, the V gene TRBV5-1; D uncertain. The germline V gene encodes CDR1 SGHRS and CDR2 YFSETQ. V was clipped by 6 bases and J by 6 bases, with 15 bases between them. This CDR3 has 14 amino acids.